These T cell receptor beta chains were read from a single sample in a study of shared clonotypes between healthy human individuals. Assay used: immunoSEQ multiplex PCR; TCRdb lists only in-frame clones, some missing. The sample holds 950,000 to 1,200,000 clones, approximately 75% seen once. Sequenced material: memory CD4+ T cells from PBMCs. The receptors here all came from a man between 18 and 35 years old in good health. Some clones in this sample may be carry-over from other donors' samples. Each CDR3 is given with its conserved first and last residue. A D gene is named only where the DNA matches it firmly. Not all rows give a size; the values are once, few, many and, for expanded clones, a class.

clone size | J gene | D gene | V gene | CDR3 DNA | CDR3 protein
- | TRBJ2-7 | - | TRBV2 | TGTGCCAGCAGCCAAGGGAACGAGCAGTACTTC | CASSQGNEQYF
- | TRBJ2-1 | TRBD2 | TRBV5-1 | TGCGCCAGCAGCGGGAGATCTAGCGGAACCTACAATGAGCAGTTCTTC | CASSGRSSGTYNEQFF
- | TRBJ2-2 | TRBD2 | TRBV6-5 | TGTGCCAGTTCGGGACTAGCGGGACCCGGGGAGCTGTTTTTT | CASSGLAGPGELFF
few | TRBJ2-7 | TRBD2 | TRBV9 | TGTGCCAGCAGCGGTTCCCTTGGCTCGGGGGGCGAGCAGTACTTC | CASSGSLGSGGEQYF
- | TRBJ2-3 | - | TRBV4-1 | TGCGCCAGCAGCCCCCCTTGGGGTGGTACCCGATATTTT | CASSPPWGGTRYF
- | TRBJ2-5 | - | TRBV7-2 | TGTGCCAGCAGCTTACTGTTCGAGACCCAGTACTTC | CASSLLFETQYF
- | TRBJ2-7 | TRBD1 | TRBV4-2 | TGTGCCAGCAGCCAAGACGGTACAGGGGTCTACGAGCAGTACTTC | CASSQDGTGVYEQYF
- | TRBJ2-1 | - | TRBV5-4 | TGTGCCAGCAGCTTGTCCCAGGGATACAATGAGCAGTTCTTC | CASSLSQGYNEQFF
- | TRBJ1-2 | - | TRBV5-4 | TGTGCCAGCAGGTTAGGGGGTACGGATGGCTACACCTTC | CASRLGGTDGYTF
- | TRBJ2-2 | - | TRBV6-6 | TGTGCCGGGGGTCCGGGACCGCACACCGGGGAGCTGTTTTTT | CAGGPGPHTGELFF
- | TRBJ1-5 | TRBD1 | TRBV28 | TGTGCCAGCAGTTCCCCGACAGGGGGCAGTCAGCCCCAGCATTTT | CASSSPTGGSQPQHF
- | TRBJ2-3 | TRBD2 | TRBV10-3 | TGTGCCACCGGGACTAGCGGGAGATACTCTAGCACAGATACGCAGTATTTT | CATGTSGRYSSTDTQYF
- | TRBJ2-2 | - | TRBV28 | TGTGCCAGCAGTTTTAGCGGTTACACCGGGGAGCTGTTTTTT | CASSFSGYTGELFF
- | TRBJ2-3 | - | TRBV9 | TGTGCCAGCAGCGTAGGGGGACGATCAGATACGCAGTATTTT | CASSVGGRSDTQYF
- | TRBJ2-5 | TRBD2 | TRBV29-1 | TGCAGCGTTGTGGGCAAGCCGGGAGGAATTTCGTACCAAGAGACCCAGTACTTC | CSVVGKPGGISYQETQYF
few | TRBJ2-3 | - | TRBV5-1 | TGCGCCAGCAGCTTGACCGGGACCAACACAGATACGCAGTATTTT | CASSLTGTNTDTQYF
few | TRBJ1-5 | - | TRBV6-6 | TGTGCCAGCAGAAGAGACAGTAACAATCAGCCCCAGCATTTT | CASRRDSNNQPQHF
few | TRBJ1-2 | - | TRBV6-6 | TGTGCCAGCAGTTCCCTTAGTCGGGTCCTCTATGGCTACACCTTC | CASSSLSRVLYGYTF